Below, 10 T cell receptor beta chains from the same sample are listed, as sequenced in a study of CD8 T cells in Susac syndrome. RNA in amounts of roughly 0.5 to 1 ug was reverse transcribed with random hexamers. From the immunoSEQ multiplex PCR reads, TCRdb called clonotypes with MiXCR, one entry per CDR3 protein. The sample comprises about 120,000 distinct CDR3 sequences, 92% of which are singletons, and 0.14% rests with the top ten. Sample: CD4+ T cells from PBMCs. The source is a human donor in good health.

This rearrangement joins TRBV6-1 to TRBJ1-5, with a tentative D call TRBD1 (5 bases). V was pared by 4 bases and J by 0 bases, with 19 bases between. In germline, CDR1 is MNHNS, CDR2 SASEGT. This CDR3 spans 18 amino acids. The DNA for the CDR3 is TGTGCCAGCAGTGTCAGGGCAGGAGGCTATTATAGCAATCAGCCCCAGCATTTT. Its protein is CASSVRAGGYYSNQPQHF.

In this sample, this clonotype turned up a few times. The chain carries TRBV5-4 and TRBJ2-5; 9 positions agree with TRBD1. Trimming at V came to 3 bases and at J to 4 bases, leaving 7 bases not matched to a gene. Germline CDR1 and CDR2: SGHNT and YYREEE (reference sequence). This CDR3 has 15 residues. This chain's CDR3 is CASSSGTGWGETQYF. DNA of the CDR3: TGTGCCAGCAGCTCCGGGACAGGGTGGGGAGAGACCCAGTACTTC.

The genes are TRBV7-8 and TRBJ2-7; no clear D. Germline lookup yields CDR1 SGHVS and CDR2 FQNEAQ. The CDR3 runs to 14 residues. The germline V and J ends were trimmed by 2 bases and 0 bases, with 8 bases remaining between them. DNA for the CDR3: TGTGCCAGCAGCTTATCGGAGACCTCCTACGAGCAGTACTTC. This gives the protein CASSLSETSYEQYF.

CDR3 protein: CASSPRDSRDTQYF. The CDR3 DNA reads as TGTGCCAGCAGCCCTCGGGACAGCCGAGATACGCAGTATTTT. The chain employs TRBV12-3 or TRBV12-4 and TRBJ2-3; 7 bases align to TRBD1. After removal of 6 bases from V and 5 bases from J, the junction contained 8 bases not matched to a gene. This CDR3 region has 14 residues.

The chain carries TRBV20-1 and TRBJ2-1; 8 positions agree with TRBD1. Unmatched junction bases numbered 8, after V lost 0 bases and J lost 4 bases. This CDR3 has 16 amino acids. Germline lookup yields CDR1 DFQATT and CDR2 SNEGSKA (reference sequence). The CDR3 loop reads CSARDPWGQEYNEQFF. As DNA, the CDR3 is TGCAGTGCTAGAGATCCTTGGGGACAGGAATACAATGAGCAGTTCTTC.

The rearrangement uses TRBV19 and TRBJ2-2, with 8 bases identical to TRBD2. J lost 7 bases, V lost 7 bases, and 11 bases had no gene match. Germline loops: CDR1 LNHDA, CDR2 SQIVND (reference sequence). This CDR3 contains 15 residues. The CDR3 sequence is CASTPSGLASGELFF. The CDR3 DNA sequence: TGTGCCAGTACTCCCTCTGGACTAGCAAGCGGGGAGCTGTTTTTT.

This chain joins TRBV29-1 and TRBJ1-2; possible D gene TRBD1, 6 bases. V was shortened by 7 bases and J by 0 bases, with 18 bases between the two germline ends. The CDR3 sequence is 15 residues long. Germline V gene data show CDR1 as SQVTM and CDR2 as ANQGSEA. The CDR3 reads CSAYLQGLSNYGYTF. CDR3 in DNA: TGCAGCGCATACTTACAGGGACTATCTAACTATGGCTACACCTTC.

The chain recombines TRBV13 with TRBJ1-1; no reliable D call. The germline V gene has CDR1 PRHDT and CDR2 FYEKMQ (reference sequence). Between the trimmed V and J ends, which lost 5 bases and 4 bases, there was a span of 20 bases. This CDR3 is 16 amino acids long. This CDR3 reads CASSDRRLPTGTEAFF. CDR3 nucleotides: TGTGCCAGCAGCGACCGGCGTCTCCCTACCGGCACTGAAGCTTTCTTT.

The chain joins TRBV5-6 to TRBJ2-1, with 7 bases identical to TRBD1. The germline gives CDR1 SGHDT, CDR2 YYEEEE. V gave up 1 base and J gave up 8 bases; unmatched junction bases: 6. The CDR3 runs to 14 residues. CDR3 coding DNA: TGTGCCAGCAGCTTGAAGGGGGCAAGCGATGAGCAGTTCTTC. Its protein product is CASSLKGASDEQFF.

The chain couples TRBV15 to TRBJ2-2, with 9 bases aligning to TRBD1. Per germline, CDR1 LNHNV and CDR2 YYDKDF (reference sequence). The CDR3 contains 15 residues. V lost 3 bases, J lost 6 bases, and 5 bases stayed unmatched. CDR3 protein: CATSRAGTGSGELFF. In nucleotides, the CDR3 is TGTGCCACCAGCAGGGCCGGGACAGGGTCCGGGGAGCTGTTTTTT.